This T cell receptor (beta chain) was observed in a study of vaccination and CD4 T cells after COVID-19. About the research overall: Overlapping peptides of the spike proteins of SARS-CoV-2, HCoV-NL63, HCoV-OC43 and HCoV-229E were used for cell stimulation. Study results and caveats: Relatively small numbers of convalescent patients were studied, with no early post-infection timepoints included.

Comment on this clonotype: Antigen: not known.

The CDR3 length is 15 residues. The germline CDR1 and CDR2 sequences are KGHSH and LQKENI. V was cut by 2 bases and J by 3 bases, with 13 bases left in between. Stated time point: late sampling 161 to 241 days after vaccination in three convalescent patients. Treatment of the sample: roughly 10-day PBMC culture with coronavirus spike peptide pools or control peptides (ViraFEST assay). The positive PCR dates, which preceded the US Alpha, Beta and Delta variants, fell between March and December 2020. An Oncomine TCR Beta short-read assay was used to sequence the DNA from cultured CD4+ T cells. Genomic DNA was taken out of cultured CD4+ T cells by extraction. TCRdb reanalysed the PCR reads using MiXCR and keeps one entry per CDR3 protein. This table holds about 22,000 distinct CDR3 sequences, around a third found once.

This receptor was identified in a human donor who had recovered from COVID-19. The sequences come from CD4+ T cells from blood, cultured in vitro, collected about 7 months after SARS-CoV-2 vaccination. The chain combines TRBV18 with TRBJ1-2; D remains unclear. In DNA form, the CDR3 reads TGTGCCAGCTCACCAAGCCGGCTAAGGGACTATGGCTACACCTTC. Protein sequence: CASSPSRLRDYGYTF.